What follows is one T cell receptor beta chain and its context. This clone's antigen is unknown. No base quality values were provided; no much bigger clone lies one nucleotide off. TCRbeta CDR3 regions were amplified from genomic DNA using the immunoSEQ Assay, a bias-controlled multiplex PCR. Per the original workflow: Within the assay, amplification of reference gene primers was used to estimate how many nucleated cells each sample contained. Sequence reads were collapsed and filtered to measure the absolute abundance of every unique TCRbeta CDR3 rearrangement. For each sample, productive Simpson clonality was calculated as the square root of Simpson's diversity index over productive rearrangements. TCRdb took over this immuneACCESS table, retaining in-frame rearrangements with V and J assigned. Such tables are incomplete; in checked studies, under half of the missing clones stem from an unresolved V gene, and the remainder is unexplained. The D gene and trimming were derived from the DNA, and the V and J assignments and clone size from that table. The sample table lists about 170,000 clones, approximately 89% of them with a count of one. The ten largest clones represent under 3.5% of the sample.

This record comes from a study of blood T cell repertoires in COVID-19 (dated by TCRdb to the early 2020s). Concerning the study at large: Samples from collaborators originated in the United States, Italy and Spain and spanned both the acute and convalescent phases of COVID-19. The samples were drawn from two sources: the first 160 participants of the ongoing ImmuneRACE study, and 950 to 1,500 subjects contributed by 6 global collaborators. Where HLA class I and class II types were available, the types were taken from metadata supplied by the sample provider, not from assay-based typing. The dataset comprised deeply sampled blood TCRbeta repertoires from subjects exposed to, actively infected with, or recovered from COVID-19. The sample metadata nearly always contained a de-identified subject ID, COVID-19 status, age in years and sex. The material from the prospective study consisted of cDNA or gDNA derived from T cells, B-cell-depleted T cells, or PBMCs. A freely available public database, intended as a resource for researchers studying the immune response to SARS-CoV-2, is where the repertoires were released. General study outcomes and caveats: The amount of clinical and demographic metadata varied by source and participant and was provided uncurated.

Collaborating institutions collected whole blood in K2EDTA tubes following their own protocols. Collaborator samples were shipped for TCRbeta analysis as frozen whole blood, isolated PBMCs, or DNA extracted from either sample type. The sequencing sample was made of peripheral blood. This clonotype was obtained from a man between 65 and 79 years old with acute or convalescent COVID-19.

The DNA sequence follows: TGTGCCAGCAGCCAATATGGGAGGAGCTCCTACGAGCAGTACTTC. This encodes CASSQYGRSSYEQYF. The chain couples TRBV14 to TRBJ2-7; TRBD2 is a weak D gene call, 6 bases matching. V is pared back by 2 bases and J by 0 bases, with 11 bases lying between the germline termini. The CDR3 contains 15 residues, cysteine and phenylalanine counted. CDR3 DNA only is kept here, 45 bases in frame from base 1. The germline V gene sets CDR1 to SGHDN and CDR2 to FVKESK.